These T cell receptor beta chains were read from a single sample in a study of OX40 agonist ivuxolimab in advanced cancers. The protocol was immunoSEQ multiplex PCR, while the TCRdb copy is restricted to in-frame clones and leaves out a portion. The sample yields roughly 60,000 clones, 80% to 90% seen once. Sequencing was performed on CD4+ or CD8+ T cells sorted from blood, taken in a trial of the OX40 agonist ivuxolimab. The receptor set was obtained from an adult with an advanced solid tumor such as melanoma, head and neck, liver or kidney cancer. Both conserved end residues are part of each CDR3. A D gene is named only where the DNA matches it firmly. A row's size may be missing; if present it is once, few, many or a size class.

CDR3 protein: CASSPRATGGVEKLFF; CDR3 DNA: TGTGCCAGCAGCCCGAGAGCGACAGGGGGTGTAGAAAAACTGTTTTTT; V gene: TRBV9; clone size: -; D gene: TRBD1; J gene: TRBJ1-4
CDR3 protein: CASSSTPDSPLHF; CDR3 DNA: TGTGCCAGCAGCTCCACTCCGGATTCACCCCTCCACTTT; V gene: TRBV11-2; clone size: -; D gene: -; J gene: TRBJ1-6
CDR3 protein: CASSVAGGGTEAFF; CDR3 DNA: TGTGCCAGCAGCGTAGCGGGGGGGGGCACTGAAGCTTTCTTT; V gene: TRBV9; clone size: -; D gene: -; J gene: TRBJ1-1
CDR3 protein: CASSPTNLYTGELFF; CDR3 DNA: TGTGCCAGCTCACCAACCAATCTGTACACCGGGGAGCTGTTTTTT; V gene: TRBV18; clone size: -; D gene: -; J gene: TRBJ2-2
CDR3 protein: CASSLALDANFYNEQFF; CDR3 DNA: TGTGCCAGCAGCTTGGCGCTAGACGCGAATTTCTACAATGAGCAGTTCTTC; V gene: TRBV5-6; clone size: -; D gene: -; J gene: TRBJ2-1
CDR3 protein: CASSYLGQGGREEAFF; CDR3 DNA: TGTGCCAGCAGTTACCTCGGACAGGGGGGGAGGGAGGAAGCTTTCTTT; V gene: TRBV6-5; clone size: -; D gene: TRBD1; J gene: TRBJ1-1
CDR3 protein: CASSVGTSVELDTQYF; CDR3 DNA: TGTGCCAGCAGCGTAGGGACTAGCGTCGAGCTGGATACGCAGTATTTT; V gene: TRBV9; clone size: -; D gene: TRBD2; J gene: TRBJ2-3
CDR3 protein: CASSQVTTYTEAFF; CDR3 DNA: TGCGCCAGCAGTCAAGTCACCACGTACACTGAAGCTTTCTTT; V gene: TRBV23-1; clone size: -; D gene: -; J gene: TRBJ1-1
CDR3 protein: CASSFRDVALAEHYEQYF; CDR3 DNA: TGCGCCAGCAGCTTTAGGGACGTAGCTCTAGCGGAGCACTACGAGCAGTACTTC; V gene: TRBV5-1; clone size: -; D gene: TRBD2; J gene: TRBJ2-7
CDR3 protein: CASFRGGGNTGELFF; CDR3 DNA: TGCGCCAGCTTCCGCGGGGGCGGAAACACCGGGGAGCTGTTTTTT; V gene: TRBV5-1; clone size: -; D gene: -; J gene: TRBJ2-2
CDR3 protein: CASSPRVTGTRATGELFF; CDR3 DNA: TGTGCCAGCAGCCCCCGGGTCACTGGCACTCGGGCCACCGGGGAGCTGTTTTTT; V gene: TRBV7-9; clone size: -; D gene: -; J gene: TRBJ2-2
CDR3 protein: CASRRTGGEQYF; CDR3 DNA: TGTGCCAGCAGGCGGACAGGGGGCGAGCAGTACTTC; V gene: TRBV27; clone size: -; D gene: TRBD1; J gene: TRBJ2-7
CDR3 protein: CAISVEGANTGELFF; CDR3 DNA: TGTGCCATCAGTGTGGAGGGAGCGAACACCGGGGAGCTGTTCTTT; V gene: TRBV10-3; clone size: -; D gene: -; J gene: TRBJ2-2
CDR3 protein: CASSVGGPPETQYF; CDR3 DNA: TGTGCCAGCAGCGTAGGGGGGCCCCCAGAGACCCAGTACTTC; V gene: TRBV9; clone size: -; D gene: -; J gene: TRBJ2-5
CDR3 protein: CASSQRGGLSYNEQFF; CDR3 DNA: TGTGCCAGCAGCCAACGCGGGGGTCTCTCCTACAATGAGCAGTTCTTC; V gene: TRBV4-2; clone size: -; D gene: TRBD2; J gene: TRBJ2-1
CDR3 protein: CASSVGNIPGNTIYF; CDR3 DNA: TGTGCCAGCAGCGTAGGAAACATACCTGGAAACACCATATATTTT; V gene: TRBV9; clone size: once; D gene: -; J gene: TRBJ1-3
CDR3 protein: CASSFALGGSYEQYF; CDR3 DNA: TGTGCCAGCAGCTTCGCGTTAGGTGGCTCCTACGAGCAGTACTTC; V gene: TRBV11-1; clone size: -; D gene: -; J gene: TRBJ2-7
CDR3 protein: CASSLGSGPFSTKNIQYF; CDR3 DNA: TGTGCCAGCAGTTTGGGATCCGGACCGTTCTCAACCAAAAACATTCAGTACTTC; V gene: TRBV28; clone size: -; D gene: -; J gene: TRBJ2-4
CDR3 protein: CASSQDRVTNTGELFF; CDR3 DNA: TGTGCCAGCAGCCAGGACAGGGTCACGAACACCGGGGAGCTGTTTTTT; V gene: TRBV5-5; clone size: once; D gene: TRBD1; J gene: TRBJ2-2
CDR3 protein: CASSTTRSGSVPAGELFF; CDR3 DNA: TGTGCCAGCAGCACAACTCGGAGCGGGAGTGTCCCAGCCGGGGAGCTGTTTTTT; V gene: TRBV7-3; clone size: -; D gene: TRBD2; J gene: TRBJ2-2
CDR3 protein: CASTGGWGPNTEAFF; CDR3 DNA: TGTGCCAGCACCGGGGGGTGGGGGCCTAACACTGAAGCTTTCTTT; V gene: TRBV2; clone size: once; D gene: -; J gene: TRBJ1-1
CDR3 protein: CASTQAQKYTEAFF; CDR3 DNA: TGTGCCAGTACTCAAGCGCAGAAATACACTGAAGCTTTCTTT; V gene: TRBV19; clone size: -; D gene: -; J gene: TRBJ1-1
CDR3 protein: CSAPMGYGYTF; CDR3 DNA: TGCAGTGCCCCGATGGGGTATGGCTACACCTTC; V gene: TRBV20-1; clone size: once; D gene: -; J gene: TRBJ1-2
CDR3 protein: CASSWALGNNEQFF; CDR3 DNA: TGTGCTAGCAGCTGGGCCCTGGGGAACAATGAGCAGTTCTTC; V gene: TRBV7-7; clone size: few; D gene: -; J gene: TRBJ2-1
CDR3 protein: CASSLGAIQYF; CDR3 DNA: TGTGCCAGCAGCTTAGGCGCTATTCAGTACTTC; V gene: TRBV7-8; clone size: -; D gene: -; J gene: TRBJ2-4
CDR3 protein: CASAPREGAYYTF; CDR3 DNA: TGTGCCAGCGCGCCTAGGGAGGGGGCTTACTACACCTTC; V gene: TRBV6-5; clone size: -; D gene: TRBD1; J gene: TRBJ1-2
CDR3 protein: CASSPAISTNEKLFF; CDR3 DNA: TGTGCCAGCTCACCTGCTATTTCAACTAATGAAAAACTGTTTTTT; V gene: TRBV18; clone size: -; D gene: -; J gene: TRBJ1-4
CDR3 protein: CASNRGQGRTEAFF; CDR3 DNA: TGTGCCAGCAACCGAGGACAGGGGCGGACTGAAGCTTTCTTT; V gene: TRBV5-4; clone size: -; D gene: TRBD1; J gene: TRBJ1-1
CDR3 protein: CASSLAETQYF; CDR3 DNA: TGTGCCAGCAGCTTAGCGGAGACCCAGTACTTC; V gene: TRBV7-2; clone size: -; D gene: -; J gene: TRBJ2-5